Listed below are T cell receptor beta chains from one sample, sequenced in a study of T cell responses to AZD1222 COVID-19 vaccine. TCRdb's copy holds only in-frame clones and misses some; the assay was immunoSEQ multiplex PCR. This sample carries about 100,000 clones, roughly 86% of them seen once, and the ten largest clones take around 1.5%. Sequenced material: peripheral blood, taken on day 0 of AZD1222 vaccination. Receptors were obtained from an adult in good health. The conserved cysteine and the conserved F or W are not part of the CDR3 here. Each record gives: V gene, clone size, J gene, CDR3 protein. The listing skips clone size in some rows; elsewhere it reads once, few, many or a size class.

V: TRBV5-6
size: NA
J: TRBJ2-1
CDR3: ASSLAHLAGGVYNEQF

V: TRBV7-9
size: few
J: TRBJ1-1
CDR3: ASSLQGAGTEAF

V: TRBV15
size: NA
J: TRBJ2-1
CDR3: ATSRVSGAGNEQF

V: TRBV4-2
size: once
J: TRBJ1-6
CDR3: ASGPERGSYNSPLH

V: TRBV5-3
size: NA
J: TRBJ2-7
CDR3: ARSLVRGKTYEQY

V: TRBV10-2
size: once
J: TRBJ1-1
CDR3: ASSTGESTEAF

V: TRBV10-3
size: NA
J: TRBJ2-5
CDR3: AISGGGDRGIAETQY

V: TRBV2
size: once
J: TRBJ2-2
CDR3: AITDRGNTGELF

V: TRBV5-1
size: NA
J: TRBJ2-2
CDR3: ASSGGRGTGELF

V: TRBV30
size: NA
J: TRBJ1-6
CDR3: AWSAFSGLNSPLH

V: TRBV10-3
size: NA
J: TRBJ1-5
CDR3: AISESVNQPQH

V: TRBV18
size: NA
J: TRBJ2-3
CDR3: ASSPPQNTDTQY

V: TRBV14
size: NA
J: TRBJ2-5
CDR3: ASSRNQETQY

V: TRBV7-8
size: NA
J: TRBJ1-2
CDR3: ASSLGVGANYGYT

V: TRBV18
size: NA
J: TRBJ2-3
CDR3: ASSPTGTSADTQY

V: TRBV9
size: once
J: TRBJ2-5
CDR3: ASSVGRGLAGGQETQY

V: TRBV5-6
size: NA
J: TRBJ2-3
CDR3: ASSRRTDYLADTQY

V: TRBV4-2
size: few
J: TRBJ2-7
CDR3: ASSPGTGVSRTNYEQY

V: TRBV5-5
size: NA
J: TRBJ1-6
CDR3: ASSSDRAGGAPLH

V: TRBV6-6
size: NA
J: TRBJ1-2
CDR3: ASSYTGGGGYGYT

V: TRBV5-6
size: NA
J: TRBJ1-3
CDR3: ASSLGSGNTIY

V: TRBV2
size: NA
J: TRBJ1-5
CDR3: ASSDRYSNQPQH

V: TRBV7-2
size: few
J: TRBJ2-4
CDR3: ASSLARSTSYRNIQY

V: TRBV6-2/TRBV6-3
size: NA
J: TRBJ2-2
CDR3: ASSPYGTSGLGGELF

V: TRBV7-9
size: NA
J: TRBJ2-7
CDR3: ASSPGQGEMYEQY

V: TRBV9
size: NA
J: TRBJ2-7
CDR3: ASSVNSPPYEQY

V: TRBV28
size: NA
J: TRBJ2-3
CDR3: ASSARVDRTSTDTQY

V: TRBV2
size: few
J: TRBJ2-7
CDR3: ASREGWPRASYEQY

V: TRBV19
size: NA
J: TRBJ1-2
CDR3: ASTPDRFNYGYT

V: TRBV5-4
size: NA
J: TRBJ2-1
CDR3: ASSVSSTKGEQF

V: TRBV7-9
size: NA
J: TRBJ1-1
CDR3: ASSFNRWTGGRKDTEAF

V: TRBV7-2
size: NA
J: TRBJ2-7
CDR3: ASSQPGGAHEQY

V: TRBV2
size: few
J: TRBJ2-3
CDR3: ASRVTADTQY

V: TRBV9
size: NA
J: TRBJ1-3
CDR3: ASSVAQGSLSGNTIY

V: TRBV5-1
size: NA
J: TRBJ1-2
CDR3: ASSNRAQGSYGYT

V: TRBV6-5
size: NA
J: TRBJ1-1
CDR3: ASSFPGMEAF

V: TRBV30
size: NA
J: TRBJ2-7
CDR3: AWSPEGGGYEQY

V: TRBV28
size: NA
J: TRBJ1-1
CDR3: VSSLYLGTGTYEAF

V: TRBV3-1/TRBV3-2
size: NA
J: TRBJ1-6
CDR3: ASSQLEGNNSPLH

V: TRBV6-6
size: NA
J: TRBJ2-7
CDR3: ASSPRGYEQY

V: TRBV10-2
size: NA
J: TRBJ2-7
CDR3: ASRRGDRPLYEQY

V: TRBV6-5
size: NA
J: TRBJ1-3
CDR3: ASTTGFSGNTIY

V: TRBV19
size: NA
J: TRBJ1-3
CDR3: ASSIFFGGLAGNTIY

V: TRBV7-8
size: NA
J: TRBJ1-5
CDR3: ASSRSNQPQH

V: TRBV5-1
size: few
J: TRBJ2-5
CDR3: ASSTDSTETQY

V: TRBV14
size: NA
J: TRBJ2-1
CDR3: ASRPSGTSGNEQF

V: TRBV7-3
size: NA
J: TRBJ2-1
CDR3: ASSPITSGYNEQF